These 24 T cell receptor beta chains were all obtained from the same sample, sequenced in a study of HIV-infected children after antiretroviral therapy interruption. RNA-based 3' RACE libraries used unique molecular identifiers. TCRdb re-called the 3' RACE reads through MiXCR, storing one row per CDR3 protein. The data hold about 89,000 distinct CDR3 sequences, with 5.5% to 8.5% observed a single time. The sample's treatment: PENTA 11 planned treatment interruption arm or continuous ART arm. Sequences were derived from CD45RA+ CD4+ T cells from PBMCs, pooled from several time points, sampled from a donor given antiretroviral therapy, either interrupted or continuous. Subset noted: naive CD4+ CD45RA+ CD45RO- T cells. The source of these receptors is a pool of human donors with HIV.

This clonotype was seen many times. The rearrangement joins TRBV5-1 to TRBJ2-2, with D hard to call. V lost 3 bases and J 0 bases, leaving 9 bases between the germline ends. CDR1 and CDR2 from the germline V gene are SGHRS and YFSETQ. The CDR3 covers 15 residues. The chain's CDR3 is CASSSGRTNTGELFF. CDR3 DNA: TGCGCCAGCAGCTCCGGACGTACGAACACCGGGGAGCTGTTTTTT.

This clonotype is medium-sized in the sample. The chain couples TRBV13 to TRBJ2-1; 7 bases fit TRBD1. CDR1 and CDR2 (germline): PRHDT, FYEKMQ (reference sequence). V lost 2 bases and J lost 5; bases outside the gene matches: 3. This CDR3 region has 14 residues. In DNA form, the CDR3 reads TGTGCCAGCAGCTTAATCACAGGGGACAATGAGCAGTTCTTC. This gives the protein CASSLITGDNEQFF.

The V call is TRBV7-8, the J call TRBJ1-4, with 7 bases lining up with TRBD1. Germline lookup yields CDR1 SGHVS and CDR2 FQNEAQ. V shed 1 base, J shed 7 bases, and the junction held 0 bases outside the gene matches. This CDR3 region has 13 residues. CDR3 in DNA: TGTGCCAGCAGCTTAGGGGACAGTGAAAAACTGTTTTTT. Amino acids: CASSLGDSEKLFF.

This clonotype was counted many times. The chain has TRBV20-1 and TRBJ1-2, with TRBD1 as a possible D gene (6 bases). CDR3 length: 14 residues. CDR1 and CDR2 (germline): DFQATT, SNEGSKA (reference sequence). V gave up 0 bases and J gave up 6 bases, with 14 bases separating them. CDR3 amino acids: CSARDPLTGHGYTF. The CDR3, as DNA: TGCAGTGCTAGAGATCCCCTGACAGGCCATGGCTACACCTTC.

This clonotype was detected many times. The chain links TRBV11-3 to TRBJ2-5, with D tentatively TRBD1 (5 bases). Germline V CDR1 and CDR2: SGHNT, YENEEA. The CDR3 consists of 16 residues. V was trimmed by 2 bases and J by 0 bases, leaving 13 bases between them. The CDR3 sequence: CASSLPRGHYQETQYF. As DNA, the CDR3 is TGTGCCAGCAGCTTACCCCGCGGACACTACCAAGAGACCCAGTACTTC. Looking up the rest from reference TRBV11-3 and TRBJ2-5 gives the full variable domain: EAGVVQSPRYKIIEKKQPVAFWCNPISGHNTLYWYLQNLGQGPELLIRYENEEAVDDSQLPKDRFSAERLKGVDSTLKIQPAELGDSAVYLCASSLPRGHYQETQYFGPGTRLLVL.

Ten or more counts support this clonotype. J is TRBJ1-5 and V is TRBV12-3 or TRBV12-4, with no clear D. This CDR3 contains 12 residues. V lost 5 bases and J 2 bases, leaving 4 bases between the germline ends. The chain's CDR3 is CASSGRNQPQHF. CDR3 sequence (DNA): TGTGCCAGCAGTGGGCGCAATCAGCCCCAGCATTTT.

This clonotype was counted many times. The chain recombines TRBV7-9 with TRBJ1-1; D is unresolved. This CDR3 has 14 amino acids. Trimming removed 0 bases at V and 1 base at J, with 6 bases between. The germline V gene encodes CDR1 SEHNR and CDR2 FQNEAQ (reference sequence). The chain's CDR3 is CASSLAPQNTEAFF. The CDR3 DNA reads TGTGCCAGCAGCTTAGCGCCCCAGAACACTGAAGCTTTCTTT.

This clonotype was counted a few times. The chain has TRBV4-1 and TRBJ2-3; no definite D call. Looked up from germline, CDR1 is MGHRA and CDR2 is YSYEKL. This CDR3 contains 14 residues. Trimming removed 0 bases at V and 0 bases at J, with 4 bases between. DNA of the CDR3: TGCGCCAGCAGCCAAGAGGGGAGCACAGATACGCAGTATTTT. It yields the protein CASSQEGSTDTQYF.

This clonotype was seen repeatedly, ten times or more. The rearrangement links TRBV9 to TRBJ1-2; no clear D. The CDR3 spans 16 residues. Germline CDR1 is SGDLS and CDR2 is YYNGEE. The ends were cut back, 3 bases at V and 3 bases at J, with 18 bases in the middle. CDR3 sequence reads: CASSERPGPGDYGYTF. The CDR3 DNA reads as TGTGCCAGCAGCGAGAGGCCGGGCCCTGGAGACTATGGCTACACCTTC.

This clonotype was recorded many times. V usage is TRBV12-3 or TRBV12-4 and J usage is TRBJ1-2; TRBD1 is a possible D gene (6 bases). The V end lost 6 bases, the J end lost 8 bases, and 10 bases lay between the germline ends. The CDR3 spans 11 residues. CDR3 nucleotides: TGTGCCAGCAGCAAGGGGGGAGGCTACACCTTC. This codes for CASSKGGGYTF.

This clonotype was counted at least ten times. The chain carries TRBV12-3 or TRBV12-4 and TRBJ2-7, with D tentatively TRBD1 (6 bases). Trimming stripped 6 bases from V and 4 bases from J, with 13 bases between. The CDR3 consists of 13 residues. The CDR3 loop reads CASSLGHLYEQYF. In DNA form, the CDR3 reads TGTGCCAGCAGCCTGGGACACCTGTACGAGCAGTACTTC.

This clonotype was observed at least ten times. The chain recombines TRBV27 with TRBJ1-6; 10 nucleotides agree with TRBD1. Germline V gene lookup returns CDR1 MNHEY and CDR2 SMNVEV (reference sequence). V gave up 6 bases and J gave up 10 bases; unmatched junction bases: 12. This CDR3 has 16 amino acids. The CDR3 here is CASRSSGQGRVSPLHF. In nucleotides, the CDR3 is TGTGCCAGCAGATCATCGGGACAGGGGAGAGTCTCACCCCTCCACTTT.

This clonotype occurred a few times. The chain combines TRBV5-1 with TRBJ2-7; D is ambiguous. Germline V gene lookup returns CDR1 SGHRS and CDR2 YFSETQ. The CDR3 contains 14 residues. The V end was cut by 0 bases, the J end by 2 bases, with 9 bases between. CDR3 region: CASSLGHLPYEQYF. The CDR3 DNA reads TGCGCCAGCAGCTTGGGCCACCTCCCCTACGAGCAGTACTTC.

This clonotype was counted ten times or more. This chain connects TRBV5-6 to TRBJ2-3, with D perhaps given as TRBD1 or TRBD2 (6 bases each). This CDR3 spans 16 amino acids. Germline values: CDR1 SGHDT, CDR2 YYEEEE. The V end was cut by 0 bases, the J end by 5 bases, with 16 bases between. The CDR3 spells CASSLVGGTTGDTQYF. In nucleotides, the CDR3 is TGTGCCAGCAGCTTGGTTGGCGGGACAACGGGAGATACGCAGTATTTT. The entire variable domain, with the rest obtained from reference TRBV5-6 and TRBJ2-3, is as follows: DAGVTQSPTHLIKTRGQQVTLRCSPKSGHDTVSWYQQALGQGPQFIFQYYEEEERQRGNFPDRFSGHQFPNYSSELNVNALLLGDSALYLCASSLVGGTTGDTQYFGPGTRLTVL.

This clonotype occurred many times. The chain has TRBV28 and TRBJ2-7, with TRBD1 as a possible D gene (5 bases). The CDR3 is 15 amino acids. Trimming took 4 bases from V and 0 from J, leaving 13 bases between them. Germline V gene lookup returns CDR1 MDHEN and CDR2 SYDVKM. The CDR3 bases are TGTGCCAGCAGTTCTGGACATCCGAGCTCCTACGAGCAGTACTTC. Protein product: CASSSGHPSSYEQYF.

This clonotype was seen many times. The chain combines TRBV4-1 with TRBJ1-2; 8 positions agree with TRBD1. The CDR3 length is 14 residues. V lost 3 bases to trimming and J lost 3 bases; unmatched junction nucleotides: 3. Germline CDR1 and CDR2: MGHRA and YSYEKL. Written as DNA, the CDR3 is TGCGCCAGCAGCCAGACAGGGGATCACTATGGCTACACCTTC. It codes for CASSQTGDHYGYTF.

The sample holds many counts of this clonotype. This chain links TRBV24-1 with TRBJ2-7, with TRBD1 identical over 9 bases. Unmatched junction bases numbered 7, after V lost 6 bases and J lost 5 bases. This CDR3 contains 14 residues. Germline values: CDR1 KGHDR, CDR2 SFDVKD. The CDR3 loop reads CATSKGQGAHEQYF. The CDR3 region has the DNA TGTGCCACCAGTAAGGGACAGGGTGCCCACGAGCAGTACTTC.

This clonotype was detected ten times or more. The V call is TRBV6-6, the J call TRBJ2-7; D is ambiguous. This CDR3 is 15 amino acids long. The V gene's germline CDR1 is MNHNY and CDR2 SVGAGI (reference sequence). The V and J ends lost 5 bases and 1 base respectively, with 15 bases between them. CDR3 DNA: TGTGCCAGCAGTCCGCTGTCCAGTACATCCTACGAGCAGTACTTC. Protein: CASSPLSSTSYEQYF.

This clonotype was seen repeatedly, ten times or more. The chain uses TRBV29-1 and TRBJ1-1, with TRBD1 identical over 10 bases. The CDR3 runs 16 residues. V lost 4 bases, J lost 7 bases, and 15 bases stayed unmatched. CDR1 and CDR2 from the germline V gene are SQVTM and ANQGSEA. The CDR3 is CSVGSRRRTGGHEAFF. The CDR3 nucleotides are TGCAGCGTTGGGTCACGCCGCAGGACAGGGGGTCATGAAGCTTTCTTT.

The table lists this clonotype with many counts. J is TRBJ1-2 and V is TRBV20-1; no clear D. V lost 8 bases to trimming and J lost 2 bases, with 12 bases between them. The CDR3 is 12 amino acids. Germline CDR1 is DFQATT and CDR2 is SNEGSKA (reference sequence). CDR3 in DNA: TGCAGTACCCCCCGGTCAAACTATGGCTACACCTTC. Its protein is CSTPRSNYGYTF.

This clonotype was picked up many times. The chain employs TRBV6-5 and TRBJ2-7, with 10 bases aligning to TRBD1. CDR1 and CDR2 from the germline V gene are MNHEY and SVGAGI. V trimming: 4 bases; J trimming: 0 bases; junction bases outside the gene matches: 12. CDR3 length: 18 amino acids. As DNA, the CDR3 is TGTGCCAGCAGTTTACTCCCGGGACAGGGGATTAGCTCCTACGAGCAGTACTTC. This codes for CASSLLPGQGISSYEQYF.

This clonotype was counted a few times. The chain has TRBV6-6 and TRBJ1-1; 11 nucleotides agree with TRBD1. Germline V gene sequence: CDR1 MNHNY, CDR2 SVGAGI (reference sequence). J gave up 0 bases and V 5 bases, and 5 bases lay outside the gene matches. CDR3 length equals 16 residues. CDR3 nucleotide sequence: TGTGCCAGCAGTAACCGGGACAGGGGGATGAACACTGAAGCTTTCTTT. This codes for CASSNRDRGMNTEAFF.

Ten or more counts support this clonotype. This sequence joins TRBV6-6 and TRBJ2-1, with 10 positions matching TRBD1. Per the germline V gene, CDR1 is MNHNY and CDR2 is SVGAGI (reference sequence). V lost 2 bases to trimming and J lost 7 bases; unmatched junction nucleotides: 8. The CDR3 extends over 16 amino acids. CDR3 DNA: TGTGCCAGCAGTTACCAGCTGGGGACAGGGGTGAATGAGCAGTTCTTC. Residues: CASSYQLGTGVNEQFF.

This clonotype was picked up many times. The CDR3 DNA sequence: TGTGCCAGCAGTTTTGTCACGAACACTGAAGCTTTCTTT. Translating gives CASSFVTNTEAFF. The chain links TRBV27 to TRBJ1-1; D is uncertain. V was trimmed by 3 bases and J by 1 base, leaving 6 bases between them. This CDR3 region has 13 residues. Germline V CDR1 and CDR2: MNHEY, SMNVEV (reference sequence).